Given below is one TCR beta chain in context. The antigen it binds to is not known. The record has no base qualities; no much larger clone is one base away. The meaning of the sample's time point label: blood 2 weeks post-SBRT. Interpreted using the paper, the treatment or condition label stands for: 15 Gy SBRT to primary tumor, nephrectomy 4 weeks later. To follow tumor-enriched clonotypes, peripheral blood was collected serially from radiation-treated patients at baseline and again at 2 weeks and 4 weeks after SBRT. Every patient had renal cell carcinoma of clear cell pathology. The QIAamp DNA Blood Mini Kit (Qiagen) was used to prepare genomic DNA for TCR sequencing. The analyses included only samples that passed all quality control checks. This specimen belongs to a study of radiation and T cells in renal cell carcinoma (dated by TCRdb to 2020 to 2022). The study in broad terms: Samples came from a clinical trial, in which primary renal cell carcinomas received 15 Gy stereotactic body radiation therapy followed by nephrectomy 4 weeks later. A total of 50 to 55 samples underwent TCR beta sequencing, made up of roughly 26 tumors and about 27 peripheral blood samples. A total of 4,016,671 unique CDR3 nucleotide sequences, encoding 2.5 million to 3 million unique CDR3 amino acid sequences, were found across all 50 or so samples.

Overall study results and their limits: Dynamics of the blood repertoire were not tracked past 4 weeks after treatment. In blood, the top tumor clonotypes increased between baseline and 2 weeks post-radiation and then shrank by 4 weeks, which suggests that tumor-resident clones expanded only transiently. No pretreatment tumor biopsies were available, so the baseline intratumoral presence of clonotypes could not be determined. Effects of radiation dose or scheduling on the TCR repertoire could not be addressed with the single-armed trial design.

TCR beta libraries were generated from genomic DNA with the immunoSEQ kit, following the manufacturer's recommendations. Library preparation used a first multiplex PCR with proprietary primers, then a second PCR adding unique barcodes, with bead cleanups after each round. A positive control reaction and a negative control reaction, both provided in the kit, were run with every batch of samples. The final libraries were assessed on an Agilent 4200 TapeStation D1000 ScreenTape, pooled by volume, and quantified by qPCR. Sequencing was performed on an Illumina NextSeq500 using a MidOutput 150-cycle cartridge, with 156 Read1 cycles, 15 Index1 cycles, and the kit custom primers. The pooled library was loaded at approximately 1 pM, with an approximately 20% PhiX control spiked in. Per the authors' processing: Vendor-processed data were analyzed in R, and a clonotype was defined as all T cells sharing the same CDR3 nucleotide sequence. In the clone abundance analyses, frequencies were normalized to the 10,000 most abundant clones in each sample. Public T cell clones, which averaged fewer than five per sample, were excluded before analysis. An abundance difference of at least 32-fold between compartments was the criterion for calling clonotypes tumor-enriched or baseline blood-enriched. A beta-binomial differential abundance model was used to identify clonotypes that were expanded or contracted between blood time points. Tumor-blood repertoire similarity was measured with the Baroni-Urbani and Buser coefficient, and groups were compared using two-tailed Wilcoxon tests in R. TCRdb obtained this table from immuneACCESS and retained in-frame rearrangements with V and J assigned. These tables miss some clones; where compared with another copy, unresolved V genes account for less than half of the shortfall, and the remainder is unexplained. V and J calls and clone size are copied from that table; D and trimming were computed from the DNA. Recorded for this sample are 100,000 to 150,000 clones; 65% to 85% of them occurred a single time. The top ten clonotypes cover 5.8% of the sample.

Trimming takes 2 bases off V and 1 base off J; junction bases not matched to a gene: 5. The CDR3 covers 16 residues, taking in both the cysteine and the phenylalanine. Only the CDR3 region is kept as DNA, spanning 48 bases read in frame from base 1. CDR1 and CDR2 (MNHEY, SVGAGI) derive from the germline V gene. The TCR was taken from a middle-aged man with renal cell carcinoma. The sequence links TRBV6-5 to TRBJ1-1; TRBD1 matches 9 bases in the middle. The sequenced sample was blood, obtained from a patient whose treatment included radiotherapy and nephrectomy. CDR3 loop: CASSYATGQGNTEAFF. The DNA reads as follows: TGTGCCAGCAGTTACGCGACGGGACAGGGGAACACTGAAGCTTTCTTT.